These 23 T cell receptor beta chains came from one sample sequenced in a study of radiotherapy plus CTLA-4 blockade in lung cancer. The method was immunoSEQ multiplex PCR; TCRdb's version includes in-frame clones alone and lacks a portion of them. The repertoire has 83,000 or so clones, around four fifths of them found once; the top ten carry 0.82%. The specimen comprised peripheral blood, sampled from a patient treated with radiotherapy plus ipilimumab. Receptor source: a human donor with non-small cell lung cancer who had stable disease on radiotherapy plus ipilimumab.

This sequence joins TRBV5-1 and TRBJ2-5, with TRBD2 matching 12 bases. This CDR3 has 14 amino acids. Trimming took 6 bases from V and 2 from J; bases not matched to a gene: 2. Per the germline V gene, CDR1 is SGHRS and CDR2 is YFSETQ. In DNA, the CDR3 is TGCGCCAGCAAACTAGCGGGGGGTCAAGAGACCCAGTACTTC. Protein: CASKLAGGQETQYF.

CDR3 nucleotide sequence: TGTGCCAGTAGTATGACGGTACACTCCTCCTCCTACGAGCAGTACTTC. Its translation: CASSMTVHSSSYEQYF. The chain is built from TRBV19 and TRBJ2-7; D remains ambiguous. Germline CDR1 reads LNHDA; CDR2 reads SQIVND (reference sequence). V gave up 3 bases and J gave up 0 bases, with 15 bases separating them. The CDR3 has 16 residues.

The chain is built from TRBV5-1 and TRBJ1-6; D is perhaps TRBD1 (5 bases). This CDR3 has 16 residues. Germline V lookup: CDR1 SGHRS, CDR2 YFSETQ. Trimming left V 4 bases short and J 5 bases short, with 16 bases between. The CDR3 protein is CASSRLGGVDNSPLHF. CDR3 in DNA: TGCGCCAGCAGCCGTTTGGGGGGGGTTGATAATTCACCCCTCCACTTT. The variable domain in full, completed from reference TRBV5-1 and TRBJ1-6, reads KAGVTQTPRYLIKTRGQQVTLSCSPISGHRSVSWYQQTPGQGLQFLFEYFSETQRNKGNFPGRFSGRQFSNSRSEMNVSTLELGDSALYLCASSRLGGVDNSPLHFGNGTRLTVT.

The sample holds a few counts of this clone. The genes are TRBV7-6 and TRBJ2-2; tentatively, D is TRBD1 (7 bases). This CDR3 spans 14 amino acids. The V end was cut by 4 bases, the J end by 6 bases, with 12 bases between. Germline V gives CDR1 SGHVS, CDR2 FNYEAQ. CDR3 bases: TGTGCCAGCAGCTGGACAGGAGGGGCCGGGGAGCTGTTTTTT. Translation gives CASSWTGGAGELFF. Looking up the rest from reference TRBV7-6 and TRBJ2-2 gives the full variable domain: GAGVSQSPRYKVTKRGQDVALRCDPISGHVSLYWYRQALGQGPEFLTYFNYEAQQDKSGLPNDRFSAERPEGSISTLTIQRTEQRDSAMYRCASSWTGGAGELFFGEGSRLTVL.

This clone was detected only once. Other DNA sequences within the sample encode an identical CDR3. The chain combines TRBV10-3 with TRBJ2-1; D is uncertain. Trimming pared 9 bases from V and 6 bases from J, leaving 9 bases between. CDR3 length equals 11 residues. Germline V gene lookup returns CDR1 ENHRY and CDR2 SYGVKD. CDR3 loop: CAIGRANEQFF. In DNA, the CDR3 is TGTGCCATTGGAAGGGCCAATGAGCAGTTCTTC.

V gene TRBV28 combines with J gene TRBJ2-1; 10 positions match TRBD2. The CDR3 has 16 residues. After removal of 5 bases from V and 3 bases from J, the junction contained 7 bases not matched to a gene. The V gene's germline CDR1 is MDHEN and CDR2 SYDVKM. As DNA, the CDR3 is TGTGCCAGCAGTCCCTCCTCTAGCGGGAGCTACAATGAGCAGTTCTTC. Translating gives CASSPSSSGSYNEQFF.

In this sample, this clone turned up a few times. V usage is TRBV11-3 and J usage is TRBJ2-7; 7 positions agree with TRBD1. Germline CDR1 and CDR2: SGHNT and YENEEA. The CDR3 is made up of 14 amino acids. Unmatched junction bases numbered 6, after V lost 5 bases and J lost 2 bases. The CDR3 sequence: CASSDVTGPYEQYF. The CDR3 bases are TGTGCCAGCAGCGACGTGACAGGGCCCTACGAGCAGTACTTC.

The rearrangement links TRBV5-4 to TRBJ2-2, with 9 bases aligning to TRBD1. Germline V CDR1 and CDR2: SGHNT, YYREEE (reference sequence). V gave up 3 bases and J gave up 1 base; unmatched junction bases: 1. The CDR3 sequence is 15 residues long. CDR3 coding DNA: TGTGCCAGCAGCTCGACAGGGGGGAACACCGGGGAGCTGTTTTTT. It specifies CASSSTGGNTGELFF.

In its sample, this clone was seen once. The V gene is TRBV9, the J gene TRBJ1-6, with D maybe TRBD1 (6 bases). In germline, CDR1 is SGDLS, CDR2 YYNGEE. V dropped 6 bases and J dropped 7 bases, with 14 bases sitting between them. This CDR3 region has 14 residues. The CDR3 loop reads CASNGRQANSPLHF. CDR3 sequence (DNA): TGTGCCAGCAACGGCAGACAGGCCAATTCACCCCTCCACTTT. Based on the CDR3 plus reference TRBV9 and TRBJ1-6, the full variable domain is DSGVTQTPKHLITATGQRVTLRCSPRSGDLSVYWYQQSLDQGLQFLIQYYNGEERAKGNILERFSAQQFPDLHSELNLSSLELGDSALYFCASNGRQANSPLHFGNGTRLTVT.

This clone showed up just once. The V and J genes are TRBV19 and TRBJ2-3; 7 nucleotides match TRBD2. This CDR3 contains 14 residues. The germline CDR1 and CDR2 sequences are LNHDA and SQIVND (reference sequence). V shed 5 bases and J 5 bases; nucleotides not matched to a gene: 7. CDR3 residues: CASSPRDYLDTQYF. Written as DNA, the CDR3 is TGTGCCAGTAGTCCTAGGGACTACCTAGATACGCAGTATTTT.

V usage is TRBV7-3 and J usage is TRBJ1-4; D unclear. Germline CDR1 SGHTA, CDR2 FQGTGA. The CDR3 length is 15 residues. The V gene lost 1 base and the J gene lost 2 bases, with 8 bases spanning the gap. CDR3: CASSLNPGTNEKLFF. The CDR3 DNA reads as TGTGCCAGCAGCTTAAACCCGGGGACTAATGAAAAACTGTTTTTT.

This clone was seen just once. The V and J genes are TRBV19 and TRBJ1-1; no clear D gene. Germline CDR1 LNHDA, CDR2 SQIVND (reference sequence). This CDR3 has 12 residues. V was shortened by 4 bases and J by 5 bases, with 8 bases between the two germline ends. The CDR3 loop reads CASSKTGTEAFF. The DNA for the CDR3 is TGTGCCAGTAGTAAAACCGGGACTGAAGCTTTCTTT.

This clone was counted only a few times. The rearrangement uses TRBV27 and TRBJ2-6, with D tentatively TRBD2 (5 bases). Trimming took off 6 bases at V and 0 bases at J, with 9 bases between the two ends. CDR3 length: 15 residues. Germline CDR1 reads MNHEY; CDR2 reads SMNVEV (reference sequence). Written as DNA, the CDR3 is TGTGCCAGCAGGGGAGTGCTCTCTGGGGCCAACGTCCTGACTTTC. It codes for CASRGVLSGANVLTF. Filled out from reference TRBV27 and TRBJ2-6, the complete variable domain reads EAQVTQNPRYLITVTGKKLTVTCSQNMNHEYMSWYRQDPGLGLRQIYYSMNVEVTDKGDVPEGYKVSRKEKRNFPLILESPSPNQTSLYFCASRGVLSGANVLTFGAGSRLTVL.

V gene TRBV6-5 combines with J gene TRBJ2-7, with D hard to call. Trimming cost V 0 bases and J 0 bases, with 12 bases left between them. Germline-derived CDR1 and CDR2 are MNHEY and SVGAGI. CDR3 length equals 16 residues. The CDR3 spells CASSYSTGPSSYEQYF. The CDR3, as DNA: TGTGCCAGCAGTTACTCGACGGGCCCCAGCTCCTACGAGCAGTACTTC.

This clone was seen just once. The chain is built from TRBV19 and TRBJ2-1; 12 bases line up with TRBD2. The germline V gene has CDR1 LNHDA and CDR2 SQIVND (reference sequence). The V segment lost 5 bases and the J segment 6 bases; nucleotides outside the gene matches: 8. The CDR3 consists of 16 residues. This CDR3 reads CASSPKTSGGLNEQFF. The CDR3 nucleotides are TGTGCCAGTAGTCCGAAGACTAGCGGGGGACTCAATGAGCAGTTCTTC.

This CDR3 reads CASSFTAQGEKLFF. CDR3 bases: TGTGCCAGCAGCTTCACCGCCCAAGGTGAAAAACTGTTTTTT. This chain uses TRBV7-6 with TRBJ1-4; unclear D gene. Per germline, CDR1 SGHVS and CDR2 FNYEAQ. The CDR3 length is 14 residues. The V end was cut by 3 bases, the J end by 7 bases, with 12 bases between.

The J gene is TRBJ1-3, the V gene TRBV6-5; the D gene is possibly TRBD1 (5 bases). Trimming pared 2 bases from V and 0 bases from J, leaving 11 bases between. The CDR3 is 16 amino acids. Germline lookup yields CDR1 MNHEY and CDR2 SVGAGI. The CDR3 region is CASSYAGANSGNTIYF. The CDR3 DNA follows: TGTGCCAGCAGTTACGCCGGGGCGAACTCTGGAAACACCATATATTTT.

This clone was counted a single time. The rearrangement joins TRBV29-1 to TRBJ1-1; 7 bases are shared with TRBD1. Losses at the gene ends were 6 bases for V and 6 bases for J; bases not matched to a gene: 7. Germline assignment: CDR1 SQVTM and CDR2 ANQGSEA. The CDR3 covers 12 residues. CDR3 in DNA: TGCAGCGTAACCACAGGGGTCGCTGAAGCTTTCTTT. The encoded protein is CSVTTGVAEAFF.

This rearrangement joins TRBV2 to TRBJ2-7; perhaps TRBD1 as D (5 bases). The germline V gene has CDR1 SNHLY and CDR2 FYNNEI. This CDR3 spans 14 amino acids. The V end lost 6 bases, the J end lost 2 bases, and 14 bases lay between the germline ends. The CDR3, as DNA: TGTGCCAGCAGGGATAGGGGTTTGACCTACGAGCAGTACTTC. It specifies CASRDRGLTYEQYF.

V and J are TRBV18 and TRBJ1-5, with D perhaps TRBD1 (6 bases). V was shortened by 2 bases and J by 3 bases, with 8 bases between the two germline ends. The CDR3 has 14 amino acids. The germline V gene encodes CDR1 KGHSH and CDR2 LQKENI. In nucleotides, the CDR3 is TGTGCCAGCTCACCATCAGGGGCCAATCAGCCCCAGCATTTT. Amino acids: CASSPSGANQPQHF.

This clone has just a few counts. The V and J genes are TRBV28 and TRBJ1-2; 12 bases line up with TRBD1. The germline gives CDR1 MDHEN, CDR2 SYDVKM. V shed 1 base, J shed 8 bases, and the junction held 8 bases outside the gene matches. This CDR3 is 16 amino acids long. As DNA, the CDR3 is TGTGCCAGCAGTTTATTGTTGGGACAGGGGGCATCCGGCTACACCTTC. This codes for CASSLLLGQGASGYTF.

This clone was seen only once. The rearrangement uses TRBV9 and TRBJ1-3; a possible D gene is TRBD1 (6 bases). The V gene lost 6 bases and the J gene lost 3 bases, with 19 bases spanning the gap. Germline lookup yields CDR1 SGDLS and CDR2 YYNGEE. The CDR3 contains 16 residues. The CDR3 reads CASTDGLQGFGNTIYF. As DNA, the CDR3 is TGTGCCAGCACCGACGGATTACAGGGCTTTGGAAACACCATATATTTT.

The rearrangement uses TRBV2 and TRBJ1-4; D is unclear. Germline CDR1 is SNHLY and CDR2 is FYNNEI. This CDR3 spans 13 amino acids. Trimming took 6 bases from V and 5 from J, leaving 10 bases between them. The CDR3, as DNA: TGTGCCAGCAGAACACAGCCGAATGAAAAACTGTTTTTT. It codes for CASRTQPNEKLFF.